The 15 T cell receptor beta chains given below trace back to one sample, sequenced in a study of regulatory T cells in long-lasting Graves disease. Time point given: newly diagnosed GD, antithyroid drugs for less than 3 months. Making the TCR library involved RNA that had been extracted from PBMCs. Arm-PCR of CDR3 regions with iRepertoire HTBI primers generated TCR beta libraries. One entry per CDR3 protein results from TCRdb running MiXCR on the multiplex PCR reads. The repertoire holds approximately 350,000 distinct CDR3 sequences, approximately 15% seen once, with roughly 29% in the top ten. The same data also went into a second study, on T cells in Graves' hyperthyroidism and ophthalmopathy.

This specimen was peripheral blood mononuclear cells (PBMCs), taken at new diagnosis, from a patient treated with antithyroid drugs. The receptors stem from a man aged 35 to 55 with Graves disease.

A remark on this clonotype: This clone may be a read error of a much larger clone one base away. J is TRBJ2-5 and V is TRBV27; D call uncertain. The DNA end is a closer match to TRBJ2-7, so the J assignment may be wrong. The CDR3 has 13 amino acids. In germline, CDR1 is MNHEY, CDR2 SMNVEV (reference sequence). The CDR3 loop reads CVSSFSKQAEQYF. CDR3 nucleotide sequence: TGTGTCAGCAGTTTTAGTAAACAAGCCGAGCAGTACTTC.

This clonotype was seen only a few times. The genes are TRBV28 and TRBJ1-4; the D gene is possibly TRBD1 (6 bases). The CDR3 is 15 residues long. Looked up from germline, CDR1 is MDHEN and CDR2 is SYDVKM. With 2 bases removed from V and 2 bases from J, the gap between germline ends came to 9 bases. CDR3 residues: CASSLAGATNEKLFF. The DNA of the CDR3 is TGTGCCAGCAGTTTAGCGGGGGCCACTAATGAAAAACTGTTTTTT.

Ten or more counts support this clonotype. This chain links TRBV10-3 with TRBJ2-5; 10 bases line up with TRBD1. From germline, CDR1 is ENHRY and CDR2 SYGVKD. The CDR3 length is 14 residues. J lost 4 bases, V lost 10 bases, and 9 bases had no gene match. This chain's CDR3 is CATSGQGLGETQYF. The CDR3 nucleotides read TGTGCCACGTCGGGACAGGGGCTAGGAGAGACCCAGTACTTC.

A word on this clonotype: A read error may be the cause here, since a much bigger clone is one base away. The V call is TRBV20-1, the J call TRBJ1-4; D is undetermined. The CDR3 contains 13 residues. Germline V gene lookup returns CDR1 DFQATT and CDR2 SNEGSKA (reference sequence). In DNA form, the CDR3 reads TGCAGTGCCGCACAGTCGGCTAATGAAAAACTGCTTTTT. It is translated as CSAAQSANEKLLF.

This clonotype was detected ten times or more. V is TRBV7-2 and J is TRBJ2-7, with 7 bases lining up with TRBD1. The CDR3 has 15 amino acids. Per germline, CDR1 SGHTA and CDR2 FQGNSA. Unmatched junction bases numbered 6, after V lost 1 base and J lost 3 bases. CDR3 loop: CASSLEAGGHYEQYF. The CDR3 DNA reads as TGTGCCAGCAGCTTAGAGGCAGGGGGTCACTACGAGCAGTACTTC. Variable domain in full (rest from reference TRBV7-2 and TRBJ2-7): GAGVSQSPSNKVTEKGKDVELRCDPISGHTALYWYRQSLGQGLEFLIYFQGNSAPDKSGLPSDRFSAERTGGSVSTLTIQRTQQEDSAVYLCASSLEAGGHYEQYFGPGTRLTVT.

At least ten counts were recorded for this clonotype. The chain is built from TRBV7-6 and TRBJ2-5, with 8 positions matching TRBD1. This CDR3 contains 15 residues. Trimming took 2 bases from V and 1 from J; bases not matched to a gene: 3. CDR1 and CDR2 (germline): SGHVS, FNYEAQ. The CDR3 DNA reads TGTGCCAGCAGCTTATATACAGGGGGCCAAGAGACCCAGTACTTC. This gives the protein CASSLYTGGQETQYF.

This clonotype appeared many times. The gene calls are TRBV5-6 and TRBJ2-3, with 10 positions matching TRBD1. The CDR3 is 15 residues long. The J segment lost 4 bases and the V segment lost 3 bases, leaving 5 bases of the junction unmatched. CDR1 is SGHDT and CDR2 is YYEEEE in the germline V gene. CDR3 residues: CASSWEGTGADTQYF. The CDR3 DNA is TGTGCCAGCAGCTGGGAAGGGACAGGGGCAGATACGCAGTATTTT. The full variable domain, with the rest looked up from reference TRBV5-6 and TRBJ2-3, is DAGVTQSPTHLIKTRGQQVTLRCSPKSGHDTVSWYQQALGQGPQFIFQYYEEEERQRGNFPDRFSGHQFPNYSSELNVNALLLGDSALYLCASSWEGTGADTQYFGPGTRLTVL.

This clonotype was observed at least ten times. The V and J genes are TRBV20-1 and TRBJ2-3; 8 bases are a match to TRBD1. This CDR3 region has 15 residues. V shed 2 bases, J shed 1 base, and the junction held 5 bases outside the gene matches. Germline V gene lookup returns CDR1 DFQATT and CDR2 SNEGSKA (reference sequence). The DNA for the CDR3 is TGCAGTGCTAGAAACACAGGGGGAGGCACAGATACGCAGTATTTT. As protein: CSARNTGGGTDTQYF.

This clonotype came up many times. This chain links TRBV5-1 with TRBJ1-5; a possible D gene is TRBD1 (5 bases). The CDR3 runs to 15 residues. Germline assignment: CDR1 SGHRS and CDR2 YFSETQ. With 0 bases removed from V and 6 bases from J, the gap between germline ends came to 13 bases. The CDR3 sequence is CASSLDGAVAQPQHF. The CDR3, as DNA: TGCGCCAGCAGCTTGGATGGGGCTGTTGCTCAGCCCCAGCATTTT.

J is TRBJ2-1 and V is TRBV30, with 9 positions matching TRBD2. The length of the CDR3 is 13 residues. Trimming took 4 bases from V and 7 from J; bases not matched to a gene: 5. Germline-derived CDR1 and CDR2 are GTSNPN and SVGIG (reference sequence). This CDR3 is CAWILAGRNEQFF. CDR3 coding DNA: TGTGCCTGGATACTAGCGGGCCGAAATGAGCAGTTCTTC.

The rearrangement links TRBV5-1 to TRBJ2-5, with TRBD1 matching over 12 bases. CDR1 is SGHRS and CDR2 is YFSETQ in the germline V gene. Trimming removed 0 bases from V and 4 bases from J; junction bases left unmatched: 4. The CDR3 runs 16 residues. The CDR3 sequence is CASSLAGTGGLETQYF. DNA of the CDR3: TGCGCCAGCAGCTTGGCCGGGACAGGGGGCCTAGAGACCCAGTACTTC.

Turning to this clonotype: A read error may account for a junction end that differs from germline. The genes are TRBV20-1 and TRBJ2-6; D not resolved. The CDR3 length is 14 residues. The germline V gene encodes CDR1 DFQATT and CDR2 SNEGSKA (reference sequence). The chain's CDR3 is CSARDGPWANVPTF. In DNA form, the CDR3 reads TGCAGTGCGAGAGACGGTCCCTGGGCCAACGTCCCGACTTTC.

For this clonotype: Compared with germline, one end of the junction differs, possibly owing to a read error. The chain has TRBV11-2 and TRBJ1-5; the match to TRBD1 covers 10 bases. Germline V gene data show CDR1 as SGHAT and CDR2 as FQNNGV. The CDR3 consists of 15 residues. CDR3 bases: TGCGCCAGCAGCCAAACCGGGACAGGGGTACAGCCCCAGCATTTT. It is translated as CASSQTGTGVQPQHF.

This clonotype showed up just a few times. V is TRBV3-1 and J is TRBJ2-2, with D possibly being TRBD1 (6 bases). The germline V and J ends were trimmed by 1 base and 4 bases, with 7 bases remaining between them. CDR1 is LGHDT, CDR2 YNNKEL, per germline (reference sequence). The CDR3 is 14 residues long. CDR3 sequence (DNA): TGTGCCAGCAGCCAAGCCAGGGGCACCGGGGAGCTGTTTTTT. Translated: CASSQARGTGELFF. Supplemented by reference TRBV3-1 and TRBJ2-2, the full variable domain reads DTAVSQTPKYLVTQMGNDKSIKCEQNLGHDTMYWYKQDSKKFLKIMFSYNNKELIINETVPNRFSPKSPDKAHLNLHINSLELGDSAVYFCASSQARGTGELFFGEGSRLTVL.

This clonotype was seen a handful of times. The chain couples TRBV6-2 or TRBV6-3 to TRBJ2-3, with TRBD2 matching over 8 bases. Trimming cost V 7 bases and J 5 bases; bases outside gene matches: 26. CDR1 MNHEY and CDR2 SVGEGT come from the germline V gene. The CDR3 runs to 20 residues. Written as DNA, the CDR3 is TGTGCCAGCACCTACTACAGTTTCCAGGTAGAGGGACTAGTGCGAGATACGCAGTATTTT. This sequence encodes CASTYYSFQVEGLVRDTQYF.